A selection of T cell receptor beta chains follows, all from one sample in a study of cytomegalovirus exposure and HLA in healthy donors. The method was immunoSEQ multiplex PCR; TCRdb's version includes in-frame clones alone and lacks a portion of them. The repertoire has 100,000 or so clones, about three quarters of them found once; the top ten carry roughly 8.6%. The sample was PBMCs. These receptors originate from a woman between 35 and 50 years old in good health and CMV-seropositive. Both conserved end residues are part of each CDR3. A D gene is named only where the DNA matches it firmly. Size values are once, few and many counts, or a class for expanded clones, and some rows have none.

-,-,TRBJ1-4,15,TRBV5-5,CASSRSMATNEKLFF,TGTGCCAGCAGCCGATCCATGGCTACTAATGAAAAACTGTTTTTT
-,-,TRBJ2-1,17,TRBV18,CASSPLGGRGSYNEQFF,TGTGCCAGCTCACCCCTCGGGGGTCGTGGCTCCTACAATGAGCAGTTCTTC
-,-,TRBJ2-2,14,TRBV11-2,CASSFTGNTGELFF,TGTGCCAGCAGTTTTACAGGGAACACCGGGGAGCTGTTTTTT
TRBD2,-,TRBJ2-2,17,TRBV5-1,CASSPGPSGGAQGELFF,TGCGCCAGCAGCCCGGGCCCTAGCGGGGGGGCCCAAGGGGAGCTGTTTTTT
-,-,TRBJ2-3,15,TRBV6-5,CASTPATRPPDTQYF,TGTGCCAGCACCCCTGCCACTAGACCTCCAGATACGCAGTATTTT
-,-,TRBJ1-4,12,TRBV5-6,CASSFGREKLFF,TGTGCCAGCAGCTTTGGGAGGGAAAAACTGTTTTTT
TRBD1,-,TRBJ1-1,14,TRBV28,CASSSRPGGRGAFF,TGTGCCAGCAGTTCACGCCCAGGGGGCAGGGGAGCTTTCTTT
-,-,TRBJ2-3,13,TRBV7-3,CASSLREADTQYF,TGTGCCAGCAGCTTACGAGAGGCAGATACGCAGTATTTT
-,-,TRBJ2-1,13,TRBV2,CASTGIPSNVQFF,TGTGCCTCTACCGGGATCCCTAGCAACGTGCAGTTCTTC
TRBD1,-,TRBJ2-7,14,TRBV6-1,CASSEAYRGYEQYF,TGTGCCAGCAGTGAAGCGTACAGGGGCTACGAGCAGTACTTC
TRBD1,few,TRBJ1-5,16,TRBV12-5,CASGNTKTGGSQPQHF,TGTGCTAGTGGCAACACCAAGACAGGGGGCAGTCAGCCCCAGCATTTT
-,once,TRBJ1-3,14,TRBV28,CASSFGGRADTIYF,TGTGCCAGCAGTTTCGGTGGCAGGGCGGACACCATATATTTT
-,-,TRBJ2-7,13,TRBV18,CASSPPTGSRQYF,TGTGCCAGCTCACCACCAACAGGGAGCCGACAGTACTTC
-,-,TRBJ2-7,13,TRBV10-2,CASSEEGYYEQYF,TGCGCCAGCAGTGAAGAGGGTTACTACGAGCAGTACTTC
TRBD2,-,TRBJ2-3,16,TRBV5-1,CASSSGLAGNTDTQYF,TGCGCCAGCAGCTCAGGACTAGCGGGCAACACAGATACGCAGTATTTT
-,-,TRBJ1-3,11,TRBV28,CASRSGNTIYF,TGTGCCAGCCGCTCTGGAAACACCATATATTTT
-,-,TRBJ1-4,14,TRBV5-5,CASSLVSYREKLFF,TGTGCCAGCAGCTTAGTATCCTACAGGGAAAAACTGTTTTTT
TRBD2,-,TRBJ2-7,18,TRBV15,CATSRHSGLAPTVYEQYF,TGTGCCACCAGCAGACACTCGGGACTAGCGCCGACGGTCTACGAGCAGTACTTC
-,-,TRBJ1-4,13,TRBV2,CASHRGTNEKLFF,TGTGCCAGCCATCGCGGGACTAATGAAAAACTGTTTTTT
-,few,TRBJ2-1,14,TRBV29-1,CSVEGTEEHNEQFF,TGCAGCGTTGAAGGGACAGAAGAACACAATGAGCAGTTCTTC
-,-,TRBJ1-1,15,TRBV2,CASSETQGGDTEAFF,TGTGCCAGCAGTGAAACCCAGGGAGGGGACACTGAAGCTTTCTTT
TRBD2,-,TRBJ2-5,15,TRBV28,CASSLLAGTQETQYF,TGTGCCAGCAGTTTATTAGCGGGGACTCAAGAGACCCAGTACTTC
-,-,TRBJ2-1,17,TRBV4-1,CASSQDKLGSSYNEQFF,TGCGCCAGCAGCCAAGATAAACTGGGGAGCTCCTACAATGAGCAGTTCTTC
-,-,TRBJ1-5,14,TRBV7-9,CASSSVRGDQPQHF,TGTGCCAGCAGCTCAGTTCGGGGAGATCAGCCCCAGCATTTT
-,-,TRBJ1-2,14,TRBV28,CASSLAGENYGYTF,TGTGCCAGCAGTTTGGCAGGGGAAAACTATGGCTACACCTTC
-,-,TRBJ1-1,17,TRBV5-4,CASSSLGGVGVNTEAFF,TGTGCCAGCAGCTCCCTGGGGGGGGTTGGTGTGAACACTGAAGCTTTCTTT
TRBD1,once,TRBJ1-1,12,TRBV19,CASRTGGTEAFF,TGTGCCAGTAGGACAGGGGGCACTGAAGCTTTCTTT
-,-,TRBJ2-3,13,TRBV2,CARGLERLDTQYF,TGTGCCAGGGGTCTGGAGCGTCTAGATACGCAGTATTTT
-,-,TRBJ2-1,13,TRBV2,CASSVSRINEQFF,TGTGCCAGCAGTGTGTCCCGTATCAATGAGCAGTTCTTC
-,-,TRBJ1-5,16,TRBV9,CASSVTKTPGNQPQHF,TGTGCCAGCAGCGTAACTAAGACCCCTGGCAATCAGCCCCAGCATTTT
TRBD1,-,TRBJ2-3,15,TRBV6-1,CASSRDRVGTDTQYF,TGTGCCAGCAGCAGGGACAGGGTAGGCACAGATACGCAGTATTTT
TRBD2,-,TRBJ2-3,18,TRBV10-2,CASSDWVGLAPSTDTQYF,TGCGCCAGCAGTGATTGGGTGGGACTAGCGCCAAGCACAGATACGCAGTATTTT
TRBD1,once,TRBJ2-1,15,TRBV29-1,CSVVGGQGRYNEQFF,TGCAGCGTTGTAGGAGGACAGGGTCGCTACAATGAGCAGTTCTTC
-,-,TRBJ2-1,15,TRBV5-4,CASSPRTPGDVEQFF,TGTGCCAGCAGCCCCCGGACCCCCGGGGATGTTGAGCAGTTCTTC
TRBD1,-,TRBJ1-6,14,TRBV7-2,CASSLQGVNSPLHF,TGTGCCAGCAGTTTACAGGGGGTGAATTCACCCCTCCACTTT
TRBD1,-,TRBJ1-1,15,TRBV6-5,CASRNPGQGYTEAFF,TGTGCCAGCAGAAACCCGGGACAGGGCTACACTGAAGCTTTCTTT
-,few,TRBJ2-2,14,TRBV5-4,CASSLVGGPGELFF,TGTGCCAGCAGCCTGGTGGGGGGGCCCGGGGAGCTGTTTTTT
-,-,TRBJ2-7,14,TRBV25-1,CASRSRGWGREQYF,TGTGCCAGCAGATCAAGGGGGTGGGGGCGCGAGCAGTACTTC
-,once,TRBJ2-7,15,TRBV6-5,CASSSTLTTSYEQYF,TGTGCCAGCAGTTCGACTCTGACCACATCCTACGAGCAGTACTTC
-,once,TRBJ2-7,14,TRBV9,CASSSGGRSYEQYF,TGTGCCAGCAGCTCAGGTGGGAGATCCTACGAGCAGTACTTC